The clone carrying this TCR beta chain has a single count. This sample stems from a study of blood T cell repertoires in COVID-19. Overall study context: There were acute and convalescent COVID-19 samples, and they came from the United States, Italy and Spain.

Clones were read by immunoSEQ multiplex PCR, and TCRdb kept only the in-frame ones, dropping some. The data show 200,000 to 300,000 clones, with approximately 84% seen just once and 6% to 9.5% held by the top ten. Looked up from germline, CDR1 is LGHDT and CDR2 is YNNKEL (reference sequence). Trimming stripped 3 bases from V and 0 bases from J, with 6 bases between. This CDR3 has 14 residues. This clonotype was sampled from a woman older than 75 with acute or convalescent COVID-19. This chain joins TRBV3-1 (or the pseudogene TRBV3-2) and TRBJ1-5; no firm D call. The sequencing input was peripheral blood. The CDR3, as DNA: TGTGCCAGCAGCCATTCAGTTAGCAATCAGCCCCAGCATTTT. It encodes CASSHSVSNQPQHF.